This record looks at one T cell receptor (beta chain) sequence and its context. Its target antigen remains unknown. No much larger clone is present one base from it, and per-base qualities are unavailable. This record comes from a study of PD-L1 blockade in urothelial cancer (dated by TCRdb to about 2017). At the level of the whole study: All patients started therapy around 2014 and received atezolizumab 1,200 mg intravenously every 3 weeks. About 90% of the 29 patients were males with bladder-origin urothelial cancer, and 18 of 29 reported a prior smoking history. Patients had an ECOG performance status of 0 or 1 and had received between 0 and 3 prior chemotherapy regimens. Blood samples were analyzed at 3 weeks after treatment start (second dose) and at 6 weeks after treatment start. Blood samples gave median yields of around 140,000 T cells and some 80,000 unique TCRs, along with a median clonality of around 0.08. An exploratory multi-omic analysis was conducted of the somatic, immune and clinical correlates of response to PD-L1 blockade with atezolizumab in urothelial cancer. TCR sequencing covered pretreatment tumor samples and matched, serially collected peripheral blood taken before and after atezolizumab treatment. Durable clinical benefit was defined as progression-free survival longer than 6 months, and TCR features were also tested against progression-free and overall survival. In the same patients, whole exome sequencing and RNA sequencing of pretreatment tumors were performed in addition to TCR sequencing. Durable clinical benefit was achieved by nine patients and was not achieved by 20 patients. Pretreatment blood TCR-seq was available for 30 or so patients, at least one posttreatment blood collection was obtained for some 25 patients, and tumor TCR-seq was available for some 25 patients.

For CDR1 and CDR2, the germline V gene lists MGHRA and YSYEKL. V sheds 1 base and J sheds 3 bases, leaving 10 bases between their ends. Inclusive of the bounding cysteine and phenylalanine, the CDR3 is 14 residues long. CDR3 DNA is the only sequence kept; it has 42 bases, read in frame from the first base. This sample's time point label indicates: pretreatment peripheral blood. A total of under 35 patients with locally advanced or metastatic urothelial carcinoma, treated at Memorial Sloan Kettering on a trial protocol, made up the cohort. Peripheral blood mononuclear cells were collected pretreatment and during treatment, with between 1 and 8 total time points obtained per patient. The Qiagen DNeasy Blood extraction kit was used to purify genomic DNA from total PBMCs and tumor samples. Collected pretreatment and during treatment, PBMCs were isolated and stored as previously described. Each PCR received spiked-in synthetic TCR analog templates so that absolute template abundance could be estimated from read counts. TCRbeta CDR3 regions were amplified from genomic DNA with bias-controlled V and J gene primers using the immunoSEQ assay. Sequencing of rearranged TCRbeta segments was done at approximately 20X coverage. The paper's data handling went like this. Clustering was used to correct sequencing errors, and CDR3s were annotated against IMGT to assign V, D and J genes. Downstream analyses used only productive TCRbeta rearrangements and left out out-of-frame or stop-codon sequences. To compute clonality, Shannon entropy was normalized by the log of the number of unique productive sequences and then subtracted from one. Fisher's exact test with Benjamini-Hochberg correction, using a cutoff of adjusted p below 0.01, was how clones that differed between time points or between blood and tumor were identified. TCRdb mirrors the immuneACCESS table, restricted to in-frame sequences. Some clones are absent from its copies; in checked studies, under half trace to an unresolved V gene, and the reason for the others is unknown. That table supplies the V and J calls and clone size; D and trimming were determined from the DNA. A total of about 86,000 clones appear in this sample, approximately 81% of them only once. The ten largest clones take up approximately 15% of the sample.

What the study reported, not specific to this receptor: Small sample size (n ≈ 29) and many exploratory analyses mean the results are intended to be hypothesis-generating. At 3 weeks after the start of treatment, tumor-associated TCR clones in peripheral blood had expanded more in patients with durable benefit (n of about 22, p = 0.022). Improved progression-free and overall survival was found to be associated with pretreatment peripheral blood TCR clonality below the median.

This sequence uses TRBV4-1 and TRBJ2-7; TRBD1 could be the D gene, as 5 bases match. The sequencing used PBMCs, collected around atezolizumab (anti-PD-L1) treatment. The sequence was collected from a man in his sixties with urothelial cancer. The CDR3 reads as follows: CASSQVVQGYEQYF. Read as DNA, the sequence is TGCGCCAGCAGCCAAGTGGTTCAGGGCTACGAGCAGTACTTC.